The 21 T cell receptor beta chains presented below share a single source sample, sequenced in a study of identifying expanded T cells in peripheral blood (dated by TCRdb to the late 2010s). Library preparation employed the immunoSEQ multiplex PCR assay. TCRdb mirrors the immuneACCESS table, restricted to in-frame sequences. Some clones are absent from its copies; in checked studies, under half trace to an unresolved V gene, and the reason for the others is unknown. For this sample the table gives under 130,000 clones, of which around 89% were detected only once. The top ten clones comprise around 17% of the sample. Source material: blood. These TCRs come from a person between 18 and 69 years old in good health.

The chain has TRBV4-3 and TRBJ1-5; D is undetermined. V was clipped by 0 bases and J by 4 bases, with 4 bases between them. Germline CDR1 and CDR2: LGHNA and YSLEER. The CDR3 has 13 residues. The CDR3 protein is CASSQEVNQPQHF. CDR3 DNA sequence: TGCGCCAGCAGCCAAGAAGTAAATCAGCCCCAGCATTTT.

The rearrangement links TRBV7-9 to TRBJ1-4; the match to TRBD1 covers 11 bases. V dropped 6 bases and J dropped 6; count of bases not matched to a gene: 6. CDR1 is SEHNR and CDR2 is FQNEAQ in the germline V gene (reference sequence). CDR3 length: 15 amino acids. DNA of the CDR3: TGTGCCAGCAGGCCGGACAGGGGGCTCGATGAAAAACTGTTTTTT. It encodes CASRPDRGLDEKLFF.

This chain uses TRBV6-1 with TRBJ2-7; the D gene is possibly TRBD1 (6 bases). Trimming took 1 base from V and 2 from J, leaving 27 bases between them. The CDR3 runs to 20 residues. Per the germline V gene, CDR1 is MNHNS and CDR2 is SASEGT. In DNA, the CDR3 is TGTGCCAGCAGTGAAGTTGTCTTAGGGGACATCCTAAGGGTACCCTACGAGCAGTACTTC. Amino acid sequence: CASSEVVLGDILRVPYEQYF.

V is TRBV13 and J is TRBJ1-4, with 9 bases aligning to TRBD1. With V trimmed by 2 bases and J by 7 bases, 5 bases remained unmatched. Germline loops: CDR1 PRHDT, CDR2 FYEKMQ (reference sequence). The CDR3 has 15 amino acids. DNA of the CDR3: TGTGCCAGCAGCTTAACAGGGGGCATTGGTGAAAAACTGTTTTTT. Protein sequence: CASSLTGGIGEKLFF.

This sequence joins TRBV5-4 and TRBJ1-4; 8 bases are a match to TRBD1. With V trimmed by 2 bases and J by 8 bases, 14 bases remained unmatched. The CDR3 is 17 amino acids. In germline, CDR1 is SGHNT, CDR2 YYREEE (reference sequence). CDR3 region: CASSFWTGKLGGEKLFF. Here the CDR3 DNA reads TGTGCCAGCAGCTTTTGGACAGGGAAACTTGGAGGCGAAAAACTGTTTTTT. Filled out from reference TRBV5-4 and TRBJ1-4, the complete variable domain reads ETGVTQSPTHLIKTRGQQVTLRCSSQSGHNTVSWYQQALGQGPQFIFQYYREEENGRGNFPPRFSGLQFPNYSSELNVNALELDDSALYLCASSFWTGKLGGEKLFFGSGTQLSVL.

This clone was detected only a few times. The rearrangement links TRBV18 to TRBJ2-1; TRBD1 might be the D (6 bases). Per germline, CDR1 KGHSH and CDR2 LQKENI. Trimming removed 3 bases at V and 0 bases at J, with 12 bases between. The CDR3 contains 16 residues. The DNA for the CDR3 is TGTGCCAGCTCACCCCGACAGGAGAGCTCCTACAATGAGCAGTTCTTC. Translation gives CASSPRQESSYNEQFF.

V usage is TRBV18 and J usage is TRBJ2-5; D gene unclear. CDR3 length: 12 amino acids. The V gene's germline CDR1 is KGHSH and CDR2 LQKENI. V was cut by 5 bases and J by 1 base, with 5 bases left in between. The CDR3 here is CASSEFQETQYF. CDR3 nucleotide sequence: TGTGCCAGCTCAGAGTTCCAAGAGACCCAGTACTTC. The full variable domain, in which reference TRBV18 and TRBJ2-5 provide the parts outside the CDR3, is NAGVMQNPRHLVRRRGQEARLRCSPMKGHSHVYWYRQLPEEGLKFMVYLQKENIIDESGMPKERFSAEFPKEGPSILRIQQVVRGDSAAYFCASSEFQETQYFGPGTRLLVL.

The CDR3 sequence: CASSPGGGNSPLHF. The CDR3 coding sequence is TGTGCCAGCAGCCCTGGGGGCGGAAATTCACCCCTCCACTTT. V is TRBV11-2 and J is TRBJ1-6; a possible D gene is TRBD1 (6 bases). The V gene's germline CDR1 is SGHAT and CDR2 FQNNGV. V lost 5 bases, J lost 7 bases, and 12 bases lay in between. This CDR3 contains 14 residues. The full variable domain, rest sourced from reference TRBV11-2 and TRBJ1-6, is EAGVAQSPRYKIIEKRQSVAFWCNPISGHATLYWYQQILGQGPKLLIQFQNNGVVDDSQLPKDRFSAERLKGVDSTLKIQPAKLEDSAVYLCASSPGGGNSPLHFGNGTRLTVT.

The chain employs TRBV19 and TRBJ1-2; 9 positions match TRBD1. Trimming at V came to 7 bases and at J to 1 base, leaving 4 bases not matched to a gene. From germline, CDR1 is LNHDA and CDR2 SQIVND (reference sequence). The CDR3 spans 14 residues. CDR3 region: CASNRDRVNYGYTF. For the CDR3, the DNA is TGTGCCAGTAACCGGGACAGGGTTAACTATGGCTACACCTTC.

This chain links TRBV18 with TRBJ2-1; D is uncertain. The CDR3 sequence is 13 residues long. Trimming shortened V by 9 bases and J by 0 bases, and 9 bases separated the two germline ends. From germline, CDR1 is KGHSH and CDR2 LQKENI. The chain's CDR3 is CASSLASYNEQFF. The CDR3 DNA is TGTGCCAGTAGCCTTGCCTCCTACAATGAGCAGTTCTTC.

The CDR3 spells CASSFKGTNEKLFF. DNA for the CDR3: TGTGCCAGCAGTTTTAAGGGGACTAATGAAAAACTGTTTTTT. The chain recombines TRBV6-6 with TRBJ1-4; D is perhaps TRBD1 (5 bases). The CDR3 covers 14 residues. V was pared by 4 bases and J by 2 bases, with 8 bases between. Germline V CDR1 and CDR2: MNHNY, SVGAGI (reference sequence).

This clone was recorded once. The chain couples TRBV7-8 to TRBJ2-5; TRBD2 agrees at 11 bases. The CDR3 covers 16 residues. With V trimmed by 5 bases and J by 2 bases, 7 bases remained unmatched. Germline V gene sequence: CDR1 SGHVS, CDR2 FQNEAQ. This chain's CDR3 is CASSPRLAGRQETQYF. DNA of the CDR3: TGTGCCAGCAGCCCTAGACTAGCGGGGCGTCAAGAGACCCAGTACTTC.

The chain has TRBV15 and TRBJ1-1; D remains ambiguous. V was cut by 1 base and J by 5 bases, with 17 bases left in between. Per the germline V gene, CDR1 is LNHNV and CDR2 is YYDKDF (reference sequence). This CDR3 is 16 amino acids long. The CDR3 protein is CATSRGRKGGRTEAFF. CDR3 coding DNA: TGTGCCACCAGCAGAGGTCGAAAGGGCGGAAGAACTGAAGCTTTCTTT. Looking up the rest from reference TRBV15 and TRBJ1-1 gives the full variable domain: DAMVIQNPRYQVTQFGKPVTLSCSQTLNHNVMYWYQQKSSQAPKLLFHYYDKDFNNEADTPDNFQSRRPNTSFCFLDIRSPGLGDTAMYLCATSRGRKGGRTEAFFGQGTRLTVV.

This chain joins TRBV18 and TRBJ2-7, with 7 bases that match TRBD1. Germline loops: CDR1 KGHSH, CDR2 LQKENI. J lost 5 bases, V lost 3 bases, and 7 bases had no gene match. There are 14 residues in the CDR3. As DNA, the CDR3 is TGTGCCAGCTCACCCCAGTCAGGGGGAAACGAGCAGTACTTC. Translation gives CASSPQSGGNEQYF.

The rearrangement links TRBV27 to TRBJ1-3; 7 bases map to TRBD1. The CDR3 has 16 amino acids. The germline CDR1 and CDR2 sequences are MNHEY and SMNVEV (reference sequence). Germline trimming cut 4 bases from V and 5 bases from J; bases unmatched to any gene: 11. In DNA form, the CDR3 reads TGTGCCAGCAGTTCTCCCCCGGGACAGCAAAGAAACACCATATATTTT. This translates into CASSSPPGQQRNTIYF.

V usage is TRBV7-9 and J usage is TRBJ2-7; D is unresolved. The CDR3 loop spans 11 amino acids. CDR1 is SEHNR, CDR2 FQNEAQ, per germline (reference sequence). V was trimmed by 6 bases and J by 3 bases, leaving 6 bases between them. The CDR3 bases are TGTGCCAGCAGTACCTACTACGAGCAGTACTTC. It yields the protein CASSTYYEQYF.

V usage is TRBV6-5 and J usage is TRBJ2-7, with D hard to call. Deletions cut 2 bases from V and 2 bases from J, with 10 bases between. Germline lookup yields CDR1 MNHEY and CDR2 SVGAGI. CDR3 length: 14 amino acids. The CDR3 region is CASSYPQRPYEQYF. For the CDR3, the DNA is TGTGCCAGCAGTTACCCCCAGAGACCCTACGAGCAGTACTTC.

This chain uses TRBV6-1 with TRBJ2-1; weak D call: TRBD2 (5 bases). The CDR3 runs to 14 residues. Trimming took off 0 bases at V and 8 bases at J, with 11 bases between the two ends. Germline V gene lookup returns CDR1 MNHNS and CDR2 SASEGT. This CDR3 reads CASSEAAGMYEQFF. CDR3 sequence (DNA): TGTGCCAGCAGTGAAGCGGCGGGTATGTATGAGCAGTTCTTC.

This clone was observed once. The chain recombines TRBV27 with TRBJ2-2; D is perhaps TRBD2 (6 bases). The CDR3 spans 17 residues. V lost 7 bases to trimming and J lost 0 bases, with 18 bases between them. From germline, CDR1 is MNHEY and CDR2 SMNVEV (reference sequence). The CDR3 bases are TGTGCCAGCACCCCGGTCGGGGCTAGCGCGAACACCGGGGAGCTGTTTTTT. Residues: CASTPVGASANTGELFF.

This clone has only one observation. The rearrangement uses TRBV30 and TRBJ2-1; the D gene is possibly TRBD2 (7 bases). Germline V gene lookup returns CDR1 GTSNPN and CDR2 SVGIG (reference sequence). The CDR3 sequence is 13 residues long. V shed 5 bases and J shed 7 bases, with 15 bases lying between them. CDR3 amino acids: CAWVYKGGNEQFF. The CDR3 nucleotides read TGTGCCTGGGTTTATAAGGGGGGGAATGAGCAGTTCTTC.

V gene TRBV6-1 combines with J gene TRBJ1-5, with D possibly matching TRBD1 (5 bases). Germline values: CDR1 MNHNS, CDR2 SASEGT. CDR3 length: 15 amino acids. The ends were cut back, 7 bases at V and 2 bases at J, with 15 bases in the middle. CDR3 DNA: TGTGCCAGCACACCCTGGGGGGATGGCAATCAGCCCCAGCATTTT. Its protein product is CASTPWGDGNQPQHF.